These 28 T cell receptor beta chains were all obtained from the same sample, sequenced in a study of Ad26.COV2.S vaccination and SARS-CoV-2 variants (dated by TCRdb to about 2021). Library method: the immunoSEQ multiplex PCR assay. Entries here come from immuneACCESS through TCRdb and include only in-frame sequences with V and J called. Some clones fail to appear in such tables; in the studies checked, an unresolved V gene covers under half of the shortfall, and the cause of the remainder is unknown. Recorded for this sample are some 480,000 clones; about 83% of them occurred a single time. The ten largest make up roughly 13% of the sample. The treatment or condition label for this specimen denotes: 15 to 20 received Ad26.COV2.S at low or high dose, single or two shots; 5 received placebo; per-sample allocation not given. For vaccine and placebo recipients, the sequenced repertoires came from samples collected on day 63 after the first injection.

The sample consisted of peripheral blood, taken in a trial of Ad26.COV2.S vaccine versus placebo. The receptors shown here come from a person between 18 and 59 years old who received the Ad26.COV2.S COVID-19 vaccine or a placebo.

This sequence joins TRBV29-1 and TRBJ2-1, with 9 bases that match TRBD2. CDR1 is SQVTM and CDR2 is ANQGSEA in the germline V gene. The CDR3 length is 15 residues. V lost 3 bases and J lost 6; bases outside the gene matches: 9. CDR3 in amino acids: CSVELAGESANEQFF. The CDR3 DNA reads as TGCAGCGTTGAGTTAGCGGGAGAGTCGGCCAATGAGCAGTTCTTC.

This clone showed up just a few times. The DNA for the CDR3 is TGTGCCAGCTCACCATTCCCCGGGCCGACAGGGGGCCCCTCCTACGAGCAGTACTTC. This encodes CASSPFPGPTGGPSYEQYF. The rearrangement joins TRBV18 to TRBJ2-7; 10 bases align to TRBD1. The CDR3 contains 19 residues. V trimming: 2 bases; J trimming: 0 bases; junction bases outside the gene matches: 13. Germline V CDR1 and CDR2: KGHSH, LQKENI.

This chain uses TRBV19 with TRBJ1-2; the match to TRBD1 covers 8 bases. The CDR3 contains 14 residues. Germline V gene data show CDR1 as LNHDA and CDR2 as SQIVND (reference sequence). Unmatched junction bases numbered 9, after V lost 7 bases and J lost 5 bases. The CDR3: CASKGQGAHYGYTF. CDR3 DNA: TGTGCCAGTAAGGGCCAGGGGGCGCATTATGGCTACACCTTC.

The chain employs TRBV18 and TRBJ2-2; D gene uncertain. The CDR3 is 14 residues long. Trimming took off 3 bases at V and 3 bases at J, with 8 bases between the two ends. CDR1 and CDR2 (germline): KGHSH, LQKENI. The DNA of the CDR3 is TGTGCCAGCTCACCCGGCGCGTACACCGGGGAGCTGTTTTTT. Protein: CASSPGAYTGELFF.

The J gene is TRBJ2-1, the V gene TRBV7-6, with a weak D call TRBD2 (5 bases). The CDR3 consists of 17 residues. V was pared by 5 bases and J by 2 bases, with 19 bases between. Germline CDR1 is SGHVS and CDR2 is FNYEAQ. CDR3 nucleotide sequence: TGTGCCAGCAGCCCCTTTTTTTCCGGACTCACCTACAATGAGCAGTTCTTC. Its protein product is CASSPFFSGLTYNEQFF.

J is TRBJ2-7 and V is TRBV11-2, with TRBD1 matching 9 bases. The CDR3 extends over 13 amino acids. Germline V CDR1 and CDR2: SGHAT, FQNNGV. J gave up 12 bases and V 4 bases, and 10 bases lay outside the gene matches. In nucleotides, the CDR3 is TGTGCCAGCAGCTCCTTGGTAGGGACAGGGTGGTACTTC. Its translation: CASSSLVGTGWYF.

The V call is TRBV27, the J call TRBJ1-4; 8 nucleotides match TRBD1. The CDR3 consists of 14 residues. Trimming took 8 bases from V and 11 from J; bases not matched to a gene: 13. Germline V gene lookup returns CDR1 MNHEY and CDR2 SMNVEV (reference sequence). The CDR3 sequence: CASGSTGAVRKLFF. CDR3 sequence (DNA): TGTGCCAGCGGATCGACAGGGGCCGTTAGGAAACTGTTTTTT.

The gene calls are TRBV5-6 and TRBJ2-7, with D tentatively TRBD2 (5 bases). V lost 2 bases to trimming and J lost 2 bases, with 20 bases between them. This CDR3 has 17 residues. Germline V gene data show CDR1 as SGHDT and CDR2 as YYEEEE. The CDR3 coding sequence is TGTGCCAGCAGCTTCCGAACGACCCCGGAGGTCACCTACGAGCAGTACTTC. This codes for CASSFRTTPEVTYEQYF. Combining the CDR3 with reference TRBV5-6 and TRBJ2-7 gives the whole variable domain DAGVTQSPTHLIKTRGQQVTLRCSPKSGHDTVSWYQQALGQGPQFIFQYYEEEERQRGNFPDRFSGHQFPNYSSELNVNALLLGDSALYLCASSFRTTPEVTYEQYFGPGTRLTVT.

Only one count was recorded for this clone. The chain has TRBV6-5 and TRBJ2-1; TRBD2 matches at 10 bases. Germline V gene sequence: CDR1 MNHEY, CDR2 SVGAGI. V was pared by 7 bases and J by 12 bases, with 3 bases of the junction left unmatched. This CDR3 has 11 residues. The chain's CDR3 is CASTLAGGQFF. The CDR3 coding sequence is TGTGCCAGCACCTTAGCGGGGGGGCAGTTCTTC.

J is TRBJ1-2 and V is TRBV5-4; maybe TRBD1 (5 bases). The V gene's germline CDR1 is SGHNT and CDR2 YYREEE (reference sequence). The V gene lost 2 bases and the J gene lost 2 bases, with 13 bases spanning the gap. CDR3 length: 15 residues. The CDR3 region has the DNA TGTGCCAGCAGCTTTCCAGGGAGTCGGAACTATGGCTACACCTTC. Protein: CASSFPGSRNYGYTF.

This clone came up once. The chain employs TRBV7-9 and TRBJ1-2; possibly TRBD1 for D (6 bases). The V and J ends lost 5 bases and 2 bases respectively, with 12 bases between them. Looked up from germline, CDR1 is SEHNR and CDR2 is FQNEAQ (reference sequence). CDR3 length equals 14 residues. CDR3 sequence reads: CASSPGGTNYGYTF. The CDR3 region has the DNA TGTGCCAGCAGCCCGGGGGGCACCAACTATGGCTACACCTTC.

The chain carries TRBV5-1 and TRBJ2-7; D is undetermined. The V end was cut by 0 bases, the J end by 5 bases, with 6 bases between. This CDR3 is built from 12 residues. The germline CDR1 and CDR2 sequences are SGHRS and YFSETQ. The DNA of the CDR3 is TGCGCCAGCAGCTTGGCAGCCCACGAGCAGTACTTC. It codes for CASSLAAHEQYF. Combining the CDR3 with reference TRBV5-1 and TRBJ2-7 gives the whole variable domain KAGVTQTPRYLIKTRGQQVTLSCSPISGHRSVSWYQQTPGQGLQFLFEYFSETQRNKGNFPGRFSGRQFSNSRSEMNVSTLELGDSALYLCASSLAAHEQYFGPGTRLTVT.

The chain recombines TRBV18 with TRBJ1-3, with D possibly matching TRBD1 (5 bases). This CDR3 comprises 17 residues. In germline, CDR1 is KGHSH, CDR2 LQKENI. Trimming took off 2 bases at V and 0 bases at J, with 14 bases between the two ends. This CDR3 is CASSPVGRDFSGNTIYF. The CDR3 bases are TGTGCCAGCTCACCAGTAGGGCGGGACTTCTCTGGAAACACCATATATTTT.

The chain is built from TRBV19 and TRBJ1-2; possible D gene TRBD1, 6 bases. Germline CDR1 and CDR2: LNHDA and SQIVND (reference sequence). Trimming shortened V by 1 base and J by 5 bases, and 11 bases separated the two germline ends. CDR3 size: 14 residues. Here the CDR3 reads CASSIARTAYGYTF. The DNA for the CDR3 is TGTGCCAGTAGTATAGCCCGGACAGCTTATGGCTACACCTTC. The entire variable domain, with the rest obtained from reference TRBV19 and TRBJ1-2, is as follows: DGGITQSPKYLFRKEGQNVTLSCEQNLNHDAMYWYRQDPGQGLRLIYYSQIVNDFQKGDIAEGYSVSREKKESFPLTVTSAQKNPTAFYLCASSIARTAYGYTFGSGTRLTVV.

CDR3 loop: CASTPGHGRLNSPLHF. CDR3 sequence (DNA): TGTGCCAGCACCCCCGGACACGGGCGATTGAATTCACCCCTCCACTTT. This chain links TRBV9 with TRBJ1-6, with D perhaps matching TRBD1 (5 bases). This CDR3 spans 16 amino acids. The germline V and J ends were trimmed by 6 bases and 7 bases, with 20 bases remaining between them. CDR1 SGDLS and CDR2 YYNGEE come from the germline V gene.

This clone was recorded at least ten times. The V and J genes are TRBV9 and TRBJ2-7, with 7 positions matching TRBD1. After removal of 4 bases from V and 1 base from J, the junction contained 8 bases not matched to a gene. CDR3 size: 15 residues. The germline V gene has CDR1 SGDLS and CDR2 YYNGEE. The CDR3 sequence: CASSTGTAGSYEQYF. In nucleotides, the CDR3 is TGTGCCAGCAGCACCGGGACAGCAGGATCCTACGAGCAGTACTTC. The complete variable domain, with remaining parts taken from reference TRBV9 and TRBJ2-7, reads DSGVTQTPKHLITATGQRVTLRCSPRSGDLSVYWYQQSLDQGLQFLIQYYNGEERAKGNILERFSAQQFPDLHSELNLSSLELGDSALYFCASSTGTAGSYEQYFGPGTRLTVT.

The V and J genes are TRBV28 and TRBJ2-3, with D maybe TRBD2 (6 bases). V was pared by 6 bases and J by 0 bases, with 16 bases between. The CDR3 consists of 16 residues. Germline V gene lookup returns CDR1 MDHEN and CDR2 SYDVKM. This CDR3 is CASSRTTRASTDTQYF. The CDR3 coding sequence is TGTGCCAGCAGCCGGACTACTCGTGCTAGCACAGATACGCAGTATTTT.

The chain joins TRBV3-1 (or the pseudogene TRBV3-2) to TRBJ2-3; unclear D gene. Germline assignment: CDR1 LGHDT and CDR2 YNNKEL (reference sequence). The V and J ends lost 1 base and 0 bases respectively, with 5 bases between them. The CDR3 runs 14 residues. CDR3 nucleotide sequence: TGTGCCAGCAGCCAAGGTCGCAGCACAGATACGCAGTATTTT. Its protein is CASSQGRSTDTQYF.

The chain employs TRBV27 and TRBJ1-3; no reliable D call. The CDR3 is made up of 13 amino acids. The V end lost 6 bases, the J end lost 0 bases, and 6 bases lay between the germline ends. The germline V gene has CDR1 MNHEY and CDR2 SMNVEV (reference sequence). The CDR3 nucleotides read TGTGCCAGCAGGCTCTCCTCTGGAAACACCATATATTTT. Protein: CASRLSSGNTIYF.

The chain's CDR3 is CASSLVTLNTEAFF. The CDR3 DNA reads TGTGCCAGCAGCTTGGTTACCCTCAACACTGAAGCTTTCTTT. V is TRBV5-6 and J is TRBJ1-1; no clear D gene. Germline CDR1 and CDR2: SGHDT and YYEEEE. The CDR3 spans 14 residues. The V gene lost 0 bases and the J gene lost 2 bases, with 8 bases spanning the gap. Combining the CDR3 with reference TRBV5-6 and TRBJ1-1 gives the whole variable domain DAGVTQSPTHLIKTRGQQVTLRCSPKSGHDTVSWYQQALGQGPQFIFQYYEEEERQRGNFPDRFSGHQFPNYSSELNVNALLLGDSALYLCASSLVTLNTEAFFGQGTRLTVV.

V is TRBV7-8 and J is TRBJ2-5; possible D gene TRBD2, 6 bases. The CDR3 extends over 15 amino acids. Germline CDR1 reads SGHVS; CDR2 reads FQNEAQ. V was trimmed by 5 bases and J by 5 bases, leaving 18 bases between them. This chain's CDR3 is CASSLPPGRGETQYF. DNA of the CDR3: TGTGCCAGCAGCCTGCCGCCCGGGAGAGGCGAGACCCAGTACTTC.

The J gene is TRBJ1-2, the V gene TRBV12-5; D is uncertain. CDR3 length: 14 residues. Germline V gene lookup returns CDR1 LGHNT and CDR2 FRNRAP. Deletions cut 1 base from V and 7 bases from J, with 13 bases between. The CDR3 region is CASGLANGGGGYTF. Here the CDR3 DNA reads TGTGCTAGTGGTTTGGCGAACGGAGGCGGTGGCTACACCTTC.

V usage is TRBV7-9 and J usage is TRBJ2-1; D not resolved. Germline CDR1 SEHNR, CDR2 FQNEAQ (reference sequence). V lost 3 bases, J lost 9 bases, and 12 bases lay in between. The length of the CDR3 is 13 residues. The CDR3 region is CASSFDSVGEQFF. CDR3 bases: TGTGCCAGCAGCTTTGACTCCGTTGGTGAGCAGTTCTTC.

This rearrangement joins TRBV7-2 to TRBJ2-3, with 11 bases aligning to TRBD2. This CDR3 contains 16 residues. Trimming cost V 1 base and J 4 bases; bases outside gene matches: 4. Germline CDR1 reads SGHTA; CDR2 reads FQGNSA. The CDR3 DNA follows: TGTGCCAGCAGCTTAGGCCTAGCGGGAGGTTCAGATACGCAGTATTTT. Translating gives CASSLGLAGGSDTQYF.

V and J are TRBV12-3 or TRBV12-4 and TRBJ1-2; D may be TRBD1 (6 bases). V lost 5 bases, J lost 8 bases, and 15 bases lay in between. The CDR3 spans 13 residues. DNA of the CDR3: TGTGCCAGCAGTCTACAGGGTCAAGGCGGCTACACCTTC. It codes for CASSLQGQGGYTF.

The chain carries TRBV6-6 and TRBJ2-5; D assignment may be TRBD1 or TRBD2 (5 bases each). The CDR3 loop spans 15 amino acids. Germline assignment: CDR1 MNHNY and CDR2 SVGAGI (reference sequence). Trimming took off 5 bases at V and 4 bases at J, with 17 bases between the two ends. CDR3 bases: TGTGCCAGCAGTGACCAGGGTTCTGGGGGAGAGACCCAGTACTTC. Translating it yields CASSDQGSGGETQYF.

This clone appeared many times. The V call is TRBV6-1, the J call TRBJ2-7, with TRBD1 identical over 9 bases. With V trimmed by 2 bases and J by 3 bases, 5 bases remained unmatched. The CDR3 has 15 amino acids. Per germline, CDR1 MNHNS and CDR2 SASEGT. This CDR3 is CASSERLTGGYEQYF. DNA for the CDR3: TGTGCCAGCAGTGAAAGGTTGACAGGGGGCTACGAGCAGTACTTC.

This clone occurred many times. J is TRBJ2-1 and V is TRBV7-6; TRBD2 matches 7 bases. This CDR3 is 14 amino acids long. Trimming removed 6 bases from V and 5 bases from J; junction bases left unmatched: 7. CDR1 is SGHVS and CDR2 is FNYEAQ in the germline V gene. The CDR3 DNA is TGTGCCAGCAGTGGGGACTATCCAAACAATGAGCAGTTCTTC. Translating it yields CASSGDYPNNEQFF.